This TCR beta chain emerged from a study of blood T cells in healthy people across ages. Study-level points and caveats: TCR beta diversity, measured per million T cells, fell in a roughly linear way with age. One million T cells yielded diversity estimates that were considered underestimates.

Next came a second PCR, run for about 7 to 12 cycles, which used a sample-barcoded 5' primer along with a J-beta primer mix. Each single sample gave us at least 2.5 million CDR3-containing paired-end reads. TCRdb called the 5' RACE reads again in MiXCR, with one record for every CDR3 protein. This repertoire shows about a million distinct CDR3 sequences, just over 50% found once; its top ten account for about a fifth. To note about this clonotype: What it binds is not known.

The sequencing sample was made of blood. The clonotype comes from a woman aged 55-75 years in good health.

This chain's CDR3 is CASSESRGTTNEKLFF. CDR3 nucleotide sequence: TGTGCCAGCAGTGAATCCCGGGGCACAACTAATGAAAAACTGTTTTTT. The chain is built from TRBV25-1 and TRBJ1-4, with D tentatively TRBD1 (5 bases). Between the trimmed V and J ends, which lost 1 base and 0 bases, there was a span of 9 bases. CDR1 is MGHDK, CDR2 SYGVNS, per germline. The CDR3 length is 16 residues.